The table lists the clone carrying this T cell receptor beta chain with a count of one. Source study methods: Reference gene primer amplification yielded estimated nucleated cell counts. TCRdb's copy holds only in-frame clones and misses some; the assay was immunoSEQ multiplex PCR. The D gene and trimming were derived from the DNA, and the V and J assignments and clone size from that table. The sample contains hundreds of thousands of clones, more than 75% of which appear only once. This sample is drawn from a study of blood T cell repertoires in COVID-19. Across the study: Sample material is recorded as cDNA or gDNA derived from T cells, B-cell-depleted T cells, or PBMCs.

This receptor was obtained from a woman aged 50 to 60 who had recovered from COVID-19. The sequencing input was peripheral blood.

CDR3 in amino acids: CASSSQGIINEQFF. The CDR3 nucleotides are TGTGCCAGCAGCTCGCAGGGCATAATCAATGAGCAGTTCTTC. The V and J genes are TRBV7-2 and TRBJ2-1; D might be TRBD1 (5 bases). Trimming removed 4 bases from V and 6 bases from J, with 13 bases in between. In germline, CDR1 is SGHTA, CDR2 FQGNSA. The CDR3 has 14 amino acids. Using reference TRBV7-2 and TRBJ2-1 for the parts outside the CDR3, the full variable domain is GAGVSQSPSNKVTEKGKDVELRCDPISGHTALYWYRQSLGQGLEFLIYFQGNSAPDKSGLPSDRFSAERTGGSVSTLTIQRTQQEDSAVYLCASSSQGIINEQFFGPGTRLTVL.